This T cell receptor (beta chain) is drawn from a study of cytomegalovirus exposure and HLA in healthy donors. Notes on the study in general: Published work reported that the classifier diagnosed cytomegalovirus status with high specificity and sensitivity. An analysis done earlier found most TCR beta V segments productive about 87% or about 30% of the time.

60 Vbeta and 13 Jbeta primers were used in PCR. Sequenced by immunoSEQ multiplex PCR; TCRdb stores in-frame clones only, minus some. Altogether roughly 150,000 clones are present, roughly three quarters being singletons, with the ten largest covering roughly 2%. The V gene lost 6 bases and the J gene lost 8 bases, with 17 bases spanning the gap. CDR3 length: 14 residues. The germline gives CDR1 LNHDA, CDR2 SQIVND (reference sequence). On this clone: As yet, its antigen is unknown.

The material sequenced was PBMCs. The chain joins TRBV19 to TRBJ1-3; no reliable D call. The receptor was derived from a man aged 25-45 years in good health and CMV-seronegative. The CDR3 region has the DNA TGTGCCAGTAGAACCGGGTCCATCGCGGACACCATATATTTT. Its protein product is CASRTGSIADTIYF. Filled out from reference TRBV19 and TRBJ1-3, the complete variable domain reads DGGITQSPKYLFRKEGQNVTLSCEQNLNHDAMYWYRQDPGQGLRLIYYSQIVNDFQKGDIAEGYSVSREKKESFPLTVTSAQKNPTAFYLCASRTGSIADTIYFGEGSWLTVV.